The sequence of this T cell receptor beta chain was determined in a study of shared clonotypes between healthy human individuals. Here immunoSEQ multiplex PCR was the method, and the copy in TCRdb shows in-frame clones only, minus some. The sample records approximately 2.1 million clones, about 92% being singletons. The J segment lost 6 bases and the V segment lost 4 bases, leaving 13 bases of the junction unmatched. Looked up from germline, CDR1 is SGHNT and CDR2 is YYREEE (reference sequence). This CDR3 spans 15 amino acids. The chain joins TRBV5-4 to TRBJ2-7; 7 bases agree with TRBD1. This sequence originates from a young man in good health. Some clones in this sample may be carry-over from other donors' samples. The specimen sequenced was naive CD4+ T cells from PBMCs. Documented subset: CD45RA+ positively selected. CDR3 in DNA: TGTGCCAGCAGCACTCGACAGGGCGATTGGGGCGAGCAGTACTTC. The encoded protein is CASSTRQGDWGEQYF. Full variable domain (outside the CDR3, taken from reference TRBV5-4 and TRBJ2-7): ETGVTQSPTHLIKTRGQQVTLRCSSQSGHNTVSWYQQALGQGPQFIFQYYREEENGRGNFPPRFSGLQFPNYSSELNVNALELDDSALYLCASSTRQGDWGEQYFGPGTRLTVT.